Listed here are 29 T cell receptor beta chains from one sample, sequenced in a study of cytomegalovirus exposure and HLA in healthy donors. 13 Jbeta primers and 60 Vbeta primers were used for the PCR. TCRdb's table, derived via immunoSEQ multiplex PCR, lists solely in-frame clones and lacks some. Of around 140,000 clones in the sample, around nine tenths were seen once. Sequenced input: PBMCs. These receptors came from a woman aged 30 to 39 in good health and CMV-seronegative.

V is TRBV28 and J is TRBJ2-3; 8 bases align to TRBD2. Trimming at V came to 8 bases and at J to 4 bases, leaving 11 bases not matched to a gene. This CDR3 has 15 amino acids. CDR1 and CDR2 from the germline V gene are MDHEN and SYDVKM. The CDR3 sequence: CASGPGGGRPDTQYF. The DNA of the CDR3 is TGTGCCAGCGGGCCCGGGGGGGGGCGCCCAGATACGCAGTATTTT.

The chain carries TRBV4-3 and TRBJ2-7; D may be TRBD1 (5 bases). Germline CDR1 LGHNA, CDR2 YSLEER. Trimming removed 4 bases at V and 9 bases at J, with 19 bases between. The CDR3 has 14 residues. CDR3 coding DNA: TGCGCCAGCAGCCCCAGGGCCCAGTCTCGATTGCAGTACTTC. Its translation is CASSPRAQSRLQYF.

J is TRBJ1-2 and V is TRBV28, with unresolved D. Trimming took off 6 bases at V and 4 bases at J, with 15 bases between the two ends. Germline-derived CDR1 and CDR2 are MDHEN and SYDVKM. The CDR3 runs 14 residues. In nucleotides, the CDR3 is TGTGCCAGCAGCCCCCGGAGGGCGGCCTATGGCTACACCTTC. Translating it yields CASSPRRAAYGYTF.

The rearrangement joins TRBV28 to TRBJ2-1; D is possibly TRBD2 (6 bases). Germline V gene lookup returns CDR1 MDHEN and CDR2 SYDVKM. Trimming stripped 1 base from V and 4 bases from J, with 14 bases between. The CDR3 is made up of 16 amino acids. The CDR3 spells CASSLFGRGVYNEQFF. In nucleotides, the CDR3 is TGTGCCAGCAGTTTATTCGGGAGAGGGGTGTACAATGAGCAGTTCTTC.

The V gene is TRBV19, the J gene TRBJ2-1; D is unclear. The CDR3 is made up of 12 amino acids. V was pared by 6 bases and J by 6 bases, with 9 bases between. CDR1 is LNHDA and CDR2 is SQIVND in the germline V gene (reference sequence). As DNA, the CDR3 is TGTGCCAGTAGCAGCGTGGTCAATGAGCAGTTCTTC. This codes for CASSSVVNEQFF.

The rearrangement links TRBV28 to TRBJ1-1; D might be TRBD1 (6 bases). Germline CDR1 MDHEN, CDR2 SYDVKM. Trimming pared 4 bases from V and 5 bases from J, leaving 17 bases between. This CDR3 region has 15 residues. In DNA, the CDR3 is TGTGCCAGCAGTTCCTCACAGGGAGGGGGAACTGAAGCTTTCTTT. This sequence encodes CASSSSQGGGTEAFF.

CDR3 sequence: CASSLQLHEVQYF. CDR3 DNA: TGTGCCAGCAGCTTGCAGCTACATGAGGTGCAGTACTTC. The V and J genes are TRBV11-2 and TRBJ2-7; D not resolved. CDR1 is SGHAT and CDR2 is FQNNGV in the germline V gene. With 3 bases removed from V and 9 bases from J, the gap between germline ends came to 15 bases. There are 13 residues in the CDR3.

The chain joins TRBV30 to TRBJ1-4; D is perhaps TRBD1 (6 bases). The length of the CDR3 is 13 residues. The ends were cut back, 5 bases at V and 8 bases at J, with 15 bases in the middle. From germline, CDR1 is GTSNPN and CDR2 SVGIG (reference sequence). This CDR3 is CAWGGGGREKLFF. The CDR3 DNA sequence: TGTGCCTGGGGAGGGGGGGGTCGGGAAAAACTGTTTTTT. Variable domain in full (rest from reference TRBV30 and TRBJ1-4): SQTIHQWPATLVQPVGSPLSLECTVEGTSNPNLYWYRQAAGRGLQLLFYSVGIGQISSEVPQNLSASRPQDRQFILSSKKLLLSDSGFYLCAWGGGGREKLFFGSGTQLSVL.

The chain's CDR3 is CAWSGTASYEQYF. In DNA, the CDR3 is TGTGCCTGGAGTGGGACAGCCTCCTACGAGCAGTACTTC. This chain links TRBV30 with TRBJ2-7, with D perhaps TRBD1 (6 bases). The CDR3 is 13 amino acids. CDR1 and CDR2 from the germline V gene are GTSNPN and SVGIG (reference sequence). With 1 base removed from V and 0 bases from J, the gap between germline ends came to 7 bases.

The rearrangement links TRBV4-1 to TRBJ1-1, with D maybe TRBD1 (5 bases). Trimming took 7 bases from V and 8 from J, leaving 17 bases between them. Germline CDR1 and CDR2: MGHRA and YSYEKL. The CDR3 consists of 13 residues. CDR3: CASTNGIPGEAFF. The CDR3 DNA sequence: TGCGCCAGCACCAACGGAATTCCAGGGGAAGCTTTCTTT.

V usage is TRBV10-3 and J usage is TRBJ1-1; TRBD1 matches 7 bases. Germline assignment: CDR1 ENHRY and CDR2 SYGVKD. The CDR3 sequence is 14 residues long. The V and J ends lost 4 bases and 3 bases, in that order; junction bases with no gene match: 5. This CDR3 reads CAISGQGGDTEAFF. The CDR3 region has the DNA TGTGCCATCAGTGGACAGGGAGGAGACACTGAAGCTTTCTTT.

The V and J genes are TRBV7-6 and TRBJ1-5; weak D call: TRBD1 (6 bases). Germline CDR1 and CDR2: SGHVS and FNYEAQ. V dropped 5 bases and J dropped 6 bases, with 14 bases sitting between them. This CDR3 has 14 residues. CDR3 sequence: CASSPAGETQPQHF. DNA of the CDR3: TGTGCCAGCAGCCCTGCAGGGGAGACTCAGCCCCAGCATTTT.

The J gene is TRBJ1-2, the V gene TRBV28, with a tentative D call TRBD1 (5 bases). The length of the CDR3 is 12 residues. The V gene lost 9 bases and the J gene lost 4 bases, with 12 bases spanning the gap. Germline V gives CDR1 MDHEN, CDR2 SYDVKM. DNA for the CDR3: TGTGCCAGTGGACAATCAATCTATGGCTACACCTTC. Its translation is CASGQSIYGYTF.

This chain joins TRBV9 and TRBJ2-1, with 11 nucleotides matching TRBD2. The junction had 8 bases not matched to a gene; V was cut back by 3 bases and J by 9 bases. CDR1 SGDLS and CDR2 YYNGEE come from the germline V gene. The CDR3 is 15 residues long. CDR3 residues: CASSDLAGGMGEQFF. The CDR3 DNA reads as TGTGCCAGCAGCGATCTAGCGGGGGGTATGGGTGAGCAGTTCTTC.

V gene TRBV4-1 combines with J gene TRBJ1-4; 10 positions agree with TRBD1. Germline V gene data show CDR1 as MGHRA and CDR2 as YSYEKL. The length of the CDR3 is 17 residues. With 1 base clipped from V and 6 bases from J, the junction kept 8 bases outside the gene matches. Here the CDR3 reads CASSQGRQGAGDEKLFF. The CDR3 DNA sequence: TGCGCCAGCAGCCAAGGGCGACAGGGGGCAGGTGATGAAAAACTGTTTTTT.

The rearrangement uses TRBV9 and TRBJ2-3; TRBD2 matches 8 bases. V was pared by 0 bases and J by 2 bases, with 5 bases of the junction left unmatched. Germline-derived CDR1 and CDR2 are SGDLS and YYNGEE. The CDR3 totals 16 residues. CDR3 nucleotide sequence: TGTGCCAGCAGCGTAGTACCAGCGGGGGACACAGATACGCAGTATTTT. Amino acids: CASSVVPAGDTDTQYF.

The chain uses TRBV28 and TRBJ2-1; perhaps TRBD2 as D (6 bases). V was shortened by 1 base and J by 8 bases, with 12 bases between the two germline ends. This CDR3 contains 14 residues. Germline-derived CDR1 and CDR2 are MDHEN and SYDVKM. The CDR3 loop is CASSLYGGAHEQFF. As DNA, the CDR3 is TGTGCCAGCAGTTTATACGGGGGTGCCCATGAGCAGTTCTTC.

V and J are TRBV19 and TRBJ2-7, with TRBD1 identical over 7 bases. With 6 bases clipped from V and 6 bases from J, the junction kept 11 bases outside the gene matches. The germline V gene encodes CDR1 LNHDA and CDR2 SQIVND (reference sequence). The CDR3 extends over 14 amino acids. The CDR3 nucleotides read TGTGCCAGTAGCACCAGTGGGACAGCCTTCGAGCAGTACTTC. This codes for CASSTSGTAFEQYF.

DNA for the CDR3: TGTGCCAGCAGTGATTCCGGGACAGGGGGCAATTACGAGCAGTACTTC. It translates to CASSDSGTGGNYEQYF. The V call is TRBV6-1, the J call TRBJ2-7, with 12 bases matching TRBD1. The CDR3 runs 16 residues. J was trimmed by 4 bases and V by 3 bases; bases with no gene match: 7. CDR1 and CDR2 from the germline V gene are MNHNS and SASEGT.

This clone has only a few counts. The CDR3 sequence is CASSPWTATEAFF. CDR3 DNA sequence: TGTGCCAGCAGCCCCTGGACTGCGACAGAAGCTTTCTTT. This chain uses TRBV5-5 with TRBJ1-1; D gene uncertain. With 4 bases removed from V and 8 bases from J, the gap between germline ends came to 15 bases. CDR1 and CDR2 (germline): SGHKS, YYEKEE (reference sequence). The CDR3 has 13 amino acids.

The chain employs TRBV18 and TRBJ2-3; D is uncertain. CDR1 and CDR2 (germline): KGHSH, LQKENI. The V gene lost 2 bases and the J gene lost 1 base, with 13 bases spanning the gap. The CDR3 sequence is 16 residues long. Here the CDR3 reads CASSPEMGQGTDTQYF. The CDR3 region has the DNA TGTGCCAGCTCACCAGAAATGGGTCAGGGCACAGATACGCAGTATTTT.

DNA of the CDR3: TGTGCCAGCACTGACAGGGTCGAAAGCAATCAGCCCCAGCATTTT. It is translated as CASTDRVESNQPQHF. The chain couples TRBV2 to TRBJ1-5; 7 bases align to TRBD1. Germline V CDR1 and CDR2: SNHLY, FYNNEI. The V and J ends lost 7 bases and 1 base, in that order; junction bases with no gene match: 7. The CDR3 totals 15 residues.

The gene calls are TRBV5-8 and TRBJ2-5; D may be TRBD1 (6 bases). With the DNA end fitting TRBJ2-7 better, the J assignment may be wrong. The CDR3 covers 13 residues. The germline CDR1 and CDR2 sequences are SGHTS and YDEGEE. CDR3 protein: CASSWGRSYEQYF. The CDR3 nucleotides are TGTGCCAGCAGCTGGGGGCGGTCCTACGAGCAGTACTTC.

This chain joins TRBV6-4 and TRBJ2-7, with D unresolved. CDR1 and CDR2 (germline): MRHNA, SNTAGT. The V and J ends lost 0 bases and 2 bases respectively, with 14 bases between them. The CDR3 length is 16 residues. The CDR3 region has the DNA TGTGCCAGCAGTGACTCTGGGCCTACCCGGCCCTACGAGCAGTACTTC. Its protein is CASSDSGPTRPYEQYF.

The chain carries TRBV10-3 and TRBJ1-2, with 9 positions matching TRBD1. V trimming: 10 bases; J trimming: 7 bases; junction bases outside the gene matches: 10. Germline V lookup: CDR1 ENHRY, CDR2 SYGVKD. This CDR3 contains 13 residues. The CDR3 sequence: CASEGQGGFGYTF. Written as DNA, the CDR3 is TGTGCCAGCGAGGGACAGGGAGGTTTTGGCTACACCTTC.

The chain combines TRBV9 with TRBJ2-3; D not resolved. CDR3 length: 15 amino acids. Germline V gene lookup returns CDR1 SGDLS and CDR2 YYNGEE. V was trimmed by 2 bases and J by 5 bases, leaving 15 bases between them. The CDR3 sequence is CASSVSTNSRDTQYF. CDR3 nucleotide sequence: TGTGCCAGCAGCGTGAGTACAAATAGCCGAGATACGCAGTATTTT. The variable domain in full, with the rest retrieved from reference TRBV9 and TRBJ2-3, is DSGVTQTPKHLITATGQRVTLRCSPRSGDLSVYWYQQSLDQGLQFLIQYYNGEERAKGNILERFSAQQFPDLHSELNLSSLELGDSALYFCASSVSTNSRDTQYFGPGTRLTVL.

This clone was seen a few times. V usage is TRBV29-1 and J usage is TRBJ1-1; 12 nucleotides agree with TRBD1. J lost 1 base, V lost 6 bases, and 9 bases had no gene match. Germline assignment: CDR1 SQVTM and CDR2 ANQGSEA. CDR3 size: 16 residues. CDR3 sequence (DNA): TGCAGCGTAAAAGGGACAGGGGGCAGGCGGAACACTGAAGCTTTCTTT. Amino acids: CSVKGTGGRRNTEAFF.

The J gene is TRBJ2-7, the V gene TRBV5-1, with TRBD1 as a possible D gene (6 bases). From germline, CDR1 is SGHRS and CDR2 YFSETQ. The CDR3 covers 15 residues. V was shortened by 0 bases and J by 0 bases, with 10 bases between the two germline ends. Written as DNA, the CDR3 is TGCGCCAGCAGCTTGGGGGACACGGTCTCCTACGAGCAGTACTTC. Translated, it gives CASSLGDTVSYEQYF.

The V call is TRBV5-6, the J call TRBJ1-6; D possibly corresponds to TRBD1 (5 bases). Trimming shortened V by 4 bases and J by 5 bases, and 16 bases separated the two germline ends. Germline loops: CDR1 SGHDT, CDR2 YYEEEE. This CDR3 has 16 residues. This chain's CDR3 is CASSPTGGLHNSPLHF. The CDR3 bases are TGTGCCAGCAGCCCCACGGGGGGACTCCATAATTCACCCCTCCACTTT.